This T cell receptor beta chain was found in a study of CD8 T cells in Susac syndrome. cDNA came from around 0.5 to 1 ug RNA primed by random hexamers. Coverage of TCR beta CDR3 amplification by immunoSEQ multiplex PCR extended to 54 Vbeta and 13 Jbeta. TCRdb independently ran MiXCR on the immunoSEQ multiplex PCR reads; one entry per CDR3 protein. The sample holds 150,000 to 200,000 distinct CDR3 sequences; roughly 95% are singletons and the top ten take less than 0.2%. Concerning this clonotype itself: Its antigen is unidentified.

Germline CDR1 reads DFQATT; CDR2 reads SNEGSKA (reference sequence). This CDR3 comprises 14 residues. Trimming took off 3 bases at V and 3 bases at J, with 14 bases between the two ends. Study results and caveats: Acknowledgment was made by the study that its TCR sequencing and HLA analysis involved a relatively small number of individuals.

CD8+ and CD4+ T cells from blood underwent TCR beta sequencing, which was carried out in a high-throughput format. The specimen sequenced was CD8+ T cells from PBMCs. The gene calls are TRBV20-1 and TRBJ2-5; D is possibly TRBD2 (5 bases). The source of this sequence is a human donor with multiple sclerosis. The CDR3 coding sequence is TGCAGTGCTAGGTTCAAGCGGCCTGAAGAGACCCAGTACTTC. It yields the protein CSARFKRPEETQYF.